This is a list of T cell receptor beta chains from one sample in a study of T cells after yellow fever vaccination. One entry per CDR3 protein results from TCRdb running MiXCR on the 5' RACE reads. Of roughly 180,000 distinct CDR3 sequences listed, about 6% were seen once; the top ten hold less than 3.5%. The sequenced sample was CD4+ T cells sorted from PBMCs, obtained on the day of the first yellow fever vaccination. Receptors originate from a man between 18 and 35 years old who received the YFV17D yellow fever vaccine. Each CDR3 is given with its conserved first and last residue. A D gene is named only where the DNA matches it firmly. Some rows have no size entry. The others give once, few or many, or a class for an expanded clone.

V,D,J,size,CDR3,DNA
TRBV7-2,NA,TRBJ1-1,NA,CASSFRGMTEAFF,TGTGCCAGCAGCTTCCGGGGAATGACTGAAGCTTTCTTT
TRBV28,TRBD2,TRBJ2-3,many,CASGTSGGAPDTQYF,TGTGCCAGCGGAACTAGCGGGGGTGCCCCAGATACGCAGTATTTT
TRBV20-1,NA,TRBJ2-5,many,CSASGEGQYF,TGCAGTGCTAGCGGTGAGGGCCAGTACTTC
TRBV7-2,NA,TRBJ1-4,few,CASSWSATNEKLFF,TGTGCCAGCAGTTGGAGCGCAACTAATGAAAAACTGTTTTTT
TRBV7-9,TRBD1,TRBJ2-7,NA,CASSPLQGVHEQYF,TGTGCCAGCAGCCCATTACAGGGGGTCCACGAGCAGTACTTC
TRBV11-3,TRBD1,TRBJ1-3,few,CASSLGQGNFPSSRGNTIYF,TGTGCCAGCAGCCTGGGACAGGGTAACTTCCCGTCCTCGCGGGGGAACACCATATATTTT
TRBV24-1,NA,TRBJ2-5,many,CATSGAGKAQETQYF,TGTGCCACCAGTGGGGCAGGGAAGGCCCAAGAGACCCAGTACTTC
TRBV6-2/TRBV6-3,TRBD1,TRBJ2-3,many,CASRRDRASAQYF,TGTGCCAGCAGACGGGACAGGGCGTCCGCGCAGTATTTT
TRBV11-2,TRBD1,TRBJ2-7,NA,CASSLARQGANEQYF,TGTGCCAGCAGCTTAGCCAGACAGGGGGCAAACGAGCAGTACTTC
TRBV6-5,TRBD1,TRBJ1-1,many,CASSWGDRGSSEAFF,TGTGCCAGCAGTTGGGGGGACAGGGGGTCTTCTGAAGCTTTCTTT
TRBV7-7,TRBD2,TRBJ2-3,NA,CASSPLLAGWGTQYF,TGTGCTAGCAGCCCCCTCCTAGCGGGGTGGGGTACGCAGTATTTT
TRBV5-1,NA,TRBJ1-1,few,CASSLPEDEAFF,TGCGCCAGCAGCCTCCCGGAGGATGAAGCTTTCTTT
TRBV5-1,NA,TRBJ1-2,many,CASSLNGDYGYTF,TGCGCCAGCAGCTTGAACGGGGACTATGGCTACACCTTC
TRBV5-1,NA,TRBJ2-3,NA,CASSPRPGTDTQYF,TGCGCCAGCAGCCCCCGGCCCGGCACAGATACGCAGTATTTT
TRBV7-7,TRBD2,TRBJ2-5,many,CASSFGLAETQYF,TGTGCTAGCAGCTTTGGACTAGCGGAGACCCAGTACTTC
TRBV29-1,NA,TRBJ1-1,many,CSVVGGTEAFF,TGCAGCGTTGTCGGGGGTACTGAAGCTTTCTTT
TRBV5-1,NA,TRBJ2-5,many,CASSLRIGETQYF,TGCGCCAGCAGCCTCAGAATCGGGGAGACCCAGTACTTC
TRBV18,NA,TRBJ1-1,NA,CASSLTGPPTNTEAFF,TGTGCCAGCTCACTCACGGGGCCGCCGACGAACACTGAAGCTTTCTTT
TRBV20-1,NA,TRBJ1-4,many,CSARPNLSNEKLFF,TGCAGTGCTAGGCCTAATCTGTCTAATGAAAAACTGTTTTTT
TRBV2,NA,TRBJ1-1,many,CASSTVSSDTEAFF,TGTGCCAGCAGTACCGTGTCTTCAGATACTGAAGCTTTCTTT
TRBV11-2,NA,TRBJ1-6,many,CASSLIPSSPLHF,TGTGCCAGCAGCTTGATTCCCAGTTCACCCCTCCACTTT
TRBV9,NA,TRBJ2-2,few,CASSVVGEPGELFF,TGTGCCAGCAGCGTAGTGGGCGAGCCCGGGGAGCTGTTTTTT
TRBV6-5,NA,TRBJ2-5,many,CASSYPLGGVMETQYF,TGTGCCAGCAGTTACCCCTTAGGGGGAGTCATGGAGACCCAGTACTTC
TRBV5-1,TRBD2,TRBJ2-3,few,CASSLQPPSGGKDTQYF,TGCGCCAGCAGCCTCCAACCTCCTAGCGGGGGGAAAGATACGCAGTATTTT
TRBV6-2/TRBV6-3,NA,TRBJ2-7,many,CASGQSRTEEQYF,TGTGCCAGCGGCCAAAGCAGGACGGAGGAGCAGTACTTC
TRBV20-1,TRBD1,TRBJ1-5,NA,CSARRQGSNQPQHF,TGCAGTGCTAGACGACAGGGTAGCAATCAGCCCCAGCATTTT
TRBV10-1,NA,TRBJ1-5,few,CASSGGLNQPQHF,TGCGCCAGCAGTGGGGGTTTGAATCAGCCCCAGCATTTT